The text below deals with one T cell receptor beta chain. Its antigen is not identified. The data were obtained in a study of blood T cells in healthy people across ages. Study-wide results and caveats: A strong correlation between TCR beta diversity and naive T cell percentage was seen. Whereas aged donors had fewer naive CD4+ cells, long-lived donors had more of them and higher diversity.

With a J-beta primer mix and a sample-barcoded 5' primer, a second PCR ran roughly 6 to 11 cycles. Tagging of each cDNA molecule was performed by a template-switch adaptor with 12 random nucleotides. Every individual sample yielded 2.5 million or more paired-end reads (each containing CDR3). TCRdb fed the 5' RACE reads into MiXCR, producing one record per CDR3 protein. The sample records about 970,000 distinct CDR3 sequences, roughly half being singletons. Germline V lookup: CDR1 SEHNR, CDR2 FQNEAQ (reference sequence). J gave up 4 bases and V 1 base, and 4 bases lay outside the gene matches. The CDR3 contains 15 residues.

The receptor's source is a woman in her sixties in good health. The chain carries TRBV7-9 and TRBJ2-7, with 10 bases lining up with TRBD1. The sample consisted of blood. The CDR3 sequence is CASSLGDRGPYEQYF. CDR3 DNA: TGTGCCAGCAGCTTAGGTGACAGGGGGCCATACGAGCAGTACTTC.